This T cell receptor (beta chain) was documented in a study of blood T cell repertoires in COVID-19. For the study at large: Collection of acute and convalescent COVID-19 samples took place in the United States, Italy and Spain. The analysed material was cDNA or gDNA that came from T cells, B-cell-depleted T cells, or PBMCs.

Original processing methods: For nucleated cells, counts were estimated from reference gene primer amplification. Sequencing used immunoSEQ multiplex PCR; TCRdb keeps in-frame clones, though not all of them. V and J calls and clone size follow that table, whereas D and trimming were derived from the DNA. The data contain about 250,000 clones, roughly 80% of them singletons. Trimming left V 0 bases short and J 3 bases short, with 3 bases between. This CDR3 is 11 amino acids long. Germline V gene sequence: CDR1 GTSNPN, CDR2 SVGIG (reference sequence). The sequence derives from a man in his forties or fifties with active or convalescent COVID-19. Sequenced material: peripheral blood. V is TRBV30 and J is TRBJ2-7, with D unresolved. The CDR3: CAWSVNYEQYF. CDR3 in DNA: TGTGCCTGGAGTGTCAACTACGAGCAGTACTTC.